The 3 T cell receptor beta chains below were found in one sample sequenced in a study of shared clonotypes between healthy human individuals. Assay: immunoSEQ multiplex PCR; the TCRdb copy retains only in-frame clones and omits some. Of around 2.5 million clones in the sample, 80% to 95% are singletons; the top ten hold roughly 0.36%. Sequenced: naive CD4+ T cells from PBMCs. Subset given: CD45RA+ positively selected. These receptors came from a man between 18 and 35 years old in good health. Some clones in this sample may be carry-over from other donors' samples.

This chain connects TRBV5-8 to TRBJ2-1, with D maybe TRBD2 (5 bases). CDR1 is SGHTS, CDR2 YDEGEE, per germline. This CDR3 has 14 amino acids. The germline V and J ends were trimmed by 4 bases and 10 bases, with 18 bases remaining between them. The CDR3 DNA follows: TGTGCCAGCAGCCAAAGATTCCGGGATCAGGAGCAGTTCTTC. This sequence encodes CASSQRFRDQEQFF.

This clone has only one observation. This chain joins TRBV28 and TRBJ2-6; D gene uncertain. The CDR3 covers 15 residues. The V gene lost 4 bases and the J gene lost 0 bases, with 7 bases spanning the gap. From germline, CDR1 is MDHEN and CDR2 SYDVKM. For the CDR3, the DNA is TGTGCCAGCAGTTCCTCGGACTCTGGGGCCAACGTCCTGACTTTC. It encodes CASSSSDSGANVLTF.

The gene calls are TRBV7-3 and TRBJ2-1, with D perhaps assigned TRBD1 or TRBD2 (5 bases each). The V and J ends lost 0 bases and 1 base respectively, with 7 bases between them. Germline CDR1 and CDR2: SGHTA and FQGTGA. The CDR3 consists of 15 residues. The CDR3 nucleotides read TGTGCCAGCAGCTTAACGGGACGTTCCTACAATGAGCAGTTCTTC. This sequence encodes CASSLTGRSYNEQFF.